One sample yielded the 9 T cell receptor beta chains listed below, sequenced in a study of CD8 T cells in Susac syndrome. The authors reverse transcribed roughly 0.5 to 1 ug RNA with random hexamers. TCRdb recomputed calls from the immunoSEQ multiplex PCR reads with MiXCR, one row per CDR3 protein. Here the sample spans hundreds of thousands of distinct CDR3 sequences, around 85% being singletons. Sequenced material: CD8+ T cells from PBMCs. All receptors derive from a human donor with multiple sclerosis.

The rearrangement joins TRBV6-2 or TRBV6-3 to TRBJ1-5; no firm D call. V was shortened by 3 bases and J by 3 bases, with 6 bases between the two germline ends. CDR1 and CDR2 (germline): MNHEY, SVGEGT. The CDR3 spans 13 residues. DNA of the CDR3: TGTGCCAGCAGTTATGGGGACAATCAGCCCCAGCATTTT. Encoded protein: CASSYGDNQPQHF.

The rearrangement links TRBV7-2 to TRBJ2-7, with 7 bases that match TRBD2. The CDR3 is made up of 15 amino acids. The V gene's germline CDR1 is SGHTA and CDR2 FQGNSA. V lost 5 bases to trimming and J lost 2 bases; unmatched junction nucleotides: 9. CDR3 DNA sequence: TGTGCCAGCAGCGGCGGGACTATCCCCACCTACGAGCAGTACTTC. Residues: CASSGGTIPTYEQYF.

CDR3 coding DNA: TGCGCCAGCAGCTTGGGGCGGGCCAGCACAGATACGCAGTATTTT. Protein sequence: CASSLGRASTDTQYF. This chain uses TRBV5-1 with TRBJ2-3, with D tentatively TRBD2 (5 bases). Germline CDR1 SGHRS, CDR2 YFSETQ. This CDR3 region has 15 residues. V lost 0 bases, J lost 0 bases, and 8 bases lay in between.

The rearrangement joins TRBV5-1 to TRBJ2-7, with 8 bases lining up with TRBD1. Germline values: CDR1 SGHRS, CDR2 YFSETQ. The J segment lost 6 bases and the V segment lost 0 bases, leaving 8 bases of the junction unmatched. The CDR3 contains 15 residues. The CDR3 DNA reads TGCGCCAGCAGCTTGGAGGCAGGGGGCATGTTCGAGCAGTACTTC. Protein: CASSLEAGGMFEQYF.

This chain uses TRBV19 with TRBJ1-2, with a tentative D call TRBD1 (5 bases). V gave up 5 bases and J gave up 3 bases, with 25 bases separating them. The CDR3 totals 18 residues. From germline, CDR1 is LNHDA and CDR2 SQIVND (reference sequence). CDR3 sequence: CASSLPRGRVARDYGYTF. CDR3 sequence (DNA): TGTGCCAGTAGTCTCCCGAGGGGTCGGGTCGCCCGCGACTATGGCTACACCTTC.

The genes are TRBV30 and TRBJ1-1, with unresolved D. V was clipped by 1 base and J by 0 bases, with 6 bases between them. This CDR3 comprises 13 residues. Germline assignment: CDR1 GTSNPN and CDR2 SVGIG (reference sequence). The CDR3 DNA follows: TGTGCCTGGAGTGCCACCATGAACACTGAAGCTTTCTTT. Its protein is CAWSATMNTEAFF. Full variable domain (missing parts from reference TRBV30 and TRBJ1-1): SQTIHQWPATLVQPVGSPLSLECTVEGTSNPNLYWYRQAAGRGLQLLFYSVGIGQISSEVPQNLSASRPQDRQFILSSKKLLLSDSGFYLCAWSATMNTEAFFGQGTRLTVV.

V is TRBV7-9 and J is TRBJ1-2, with D unresolved. Germline CDR1 SEHNR, CDR2 FQNEAQ (reference sequence). V gave up 1 base and J gave up 8 bases, with 17 bases separating them. This CDR3 has 15 amino acids. CDR3 nucleotides: TGTGCCAGCAGCTTAGAAGCAACCAACCAGAGGGGCTACACCTTC. This gives the protein CASSLEATNQRGYTF.

The V gene is TRBV27, the J gene TRBJ2-7; 7 bases line up with TRBD1. J lost 4 bases, V lost 6 bases, and 12 bases had no gene match. CDR1 is MNHEY and CDR2 is SMNVEV in the germline V gene (reference sequence). The CDR3 covers 15 residues. The CDR3 DNA is TGTGCCAGCAGCTGGGGTTCCGGGACAGCGTACGAGCAGTACTTC. Translated, it gives CASSWGSGTAYEQYF.

The chain joins TRBV19 to TRBJ2-5; D remains ambiguous. CDR1 is LNHDA, CDR2 SQIVND, per germline (reference sequence). Trimming cost V 5 bases and J 3 bases, with 10 bases left between them. CDR3 length equals 13 residues. This chain's CDR3 is CASSPPDKETQYF. CDR3 bases: TGTGCCAGTAGTCCGCCAGATAAAGAGACCCAGTACTTC.